One sample yielded the 13 T cell receptor beta chains listed below, sequenced in a study of neoadjuvant nivolumab and ipilimumab in lung cancer. This table comes from immunoSEQ multiplex PCR, and its TCRdb copy is limited to in-frame clones, with some not included. The table has around 30,000 clones, 65% to 85% seen once; the top ten hold approximately 5.9%. The sample in question was peripheral blood, obtained before neoadjuvant nivolumab, alone or with ipilimumab. The receptor source for this set is an adult with non-small cell lung cancer.

The J gene is TRBJ2-3, the V gene TRBV5-6, with D maybe TRBD2 (5 bases). CDR1 is SGHDT, CDR2 YYEEEE, per germline. V dropped 4 bases and J dropped 4 bases, with 19 bases sitting between them. CDR3 length: 16 residues. The CDR3 nucleotides read TGTGCCAGCAGCCCACGGCCGGGGATTGGGGCAGATACGCAGTATTTT. Its protein product is CASSPRPGIGADTQYF.

This chain links TRBV28 with TRBJ1-2; weak D call: TRBD1 (6 bases). Deletions cut 6 bases from V and 2 bases from J, with 16 bases between. The germline gives CDR1 MDHEN, CDR2 SYDVKM. CDR3 length: 15 residues. CDR3 residues: CASSLLTGGNYGYTF. The CDR3, as DNA: TGTGCCAGCAGCCTGTTGACGGGGGGCAACTATGGCTACACCTTC.

The chain links TRBV7-9 to TRBJ2-3, with D possibly TRBD2 on 6 matching bases. Germline lookup yields CDR1 SEHNR and CDR2 FQNEAQ (reference sequence). Trimming took off 3 bases at V and 3 bases at J, with 16 bases between the two ends. This CDR3 region has 16 residues. CDR3 loop: CASSFGLAGKTDTQYF. The CDR3 bases are TGTGCCAGCAGCTTTGGGCTGGCGGGGAAAACAGATACGCAGTATTTT.

This clone showed up just a few times. V and J are TRBV7-9 and TRBJ2-5; TRBD1 might be the D (6 bases). Germline V lookup: CDR1 SEHNR, CDR2 FQNEAQ (reference sequence). The CDR3 is 13 amino acids. Trimming took off 3 bases at V and 3 bases at J, with 8 bases between the two ends. For the CDR3, the DNA is TGTGCCAGCAGCTTCTGGACAGAAGAGACCCAGTACTTC. As protein: CASSFWTEETQYF.

The chain joins TRBV7-3 to TRBJ2-5; 7 positions match TRBD2. The CDR3 is made up of 15 amino acids. Germline assignment: CDR1 SGHTA and CDR2 FQGTGA. V was clipped by 5 bases and J by 2 bases; unmatched bases: 8. The CDR3 nucleotides read TGTGCCAGCAGCCCGGCGGGGGTGGGGCAAGAGACCCAGTACTTC. Amino acids: CASSPAGVGQETQYF.

J is TRBJ2-7 and V is TRBV28, with 7 bases lining up with TRBD1. This CDR3 region has 15 residues. From germline, CDR1 is MDHEN and CDR2 SYDVKM. Trimming removed 4 bases from V and 10 bases from J; junction bases left unmatched: 16. The CDR3 sequence: CASSSPQDRFPLQYF. The CDR3 nucleotides read TGTGCCAGCAGTTCCCCCCAGGACAGGTTTCCCCTTCAGTACTTC. The whole variable domain, remainder taken from reference TRBV28 and TRBJ2-7, is DVKVTQSSRYLVKRTGEKVFLECVQDMDHENMFWYRQDPGLGLRLIYFSYDVKMKEKGDIPEGYSVSREKKERFSLILESASTNQTSMYLCASSSPQDRFPLQYFGPGTRLTVT.

This clone was counted only a few times. The rearrangement uses TRBV29-1 and TRBJ2-1; 13 positions match TRBD2. Germline values: CDR1 SQVTM, CDR2 ANQGSEA. With 6 bases clipped from V and 2 bases from J, the junction kept 7 bases outside the gene matches. This CDR3 comprises 16 residues. CDR3 nucleotides: TGCAGCGTCCCTAAGACTAGCGGGGGGACCTACAATGAGCAGTTCTTC. This gives the protein CSVPKTSGGTYNEQFF.

The chain employs TRBV19 and TRBJ1-2; D is unclear. V lost 4 bases to trimming and J lost 1 base, with 10 bases between them. There are 14 residues in the CDR3. The germline CDR1 and CDR2 sequences are LNHDA and SQIVND (reference sequence). The CDR3 DNA follows: TGTGCCAGTAGTAGGAATGACGGTAACTATGGCTACACCTTC. Its translation: CASSRNDGNYGYTF.

DNA of the CDR3: TGTGCCAGCAGTCTACCAGACACCGATTATAATTCACCCCTCCACTTT. It codes for CASSLPDTDYNSPLHF. The genes are TRBV28 and TRBJ1-6; D is unclear. CDR1 and CDR2 (germline): MDHEN, SYDVKM. This CDR3 comprises 16 residues. Deletions cut 5 bases from V and 4 bases from J, with 15 bases between.

The chain combines TRBV9 with TRBJ2-2; a weak D match, TRBD2 (5 bases). CDR1 and CDR2 from the germline V gene are SGDLS and YYNGEE. The CDR3 covers 14 residues. Trimming removed 4 bases at V and 7 bases at J, with 14 bases between. CDR3 amino acids: CASSLLNEGGELFF. In nucleotides, the CDR3 is TGTGCCAGCAGCCTCCTAAACGAGGGCGGGGAGCTGTTTTTT.

V is TRBV5-6 and J is TRBJ1-1, with D unresolved. The CDR3 is made up of 13 amino acids. Germline V gives CDR1 SGHDT, CDR2 YYEEEE. Trimming took off 4 bases at V and 0 bases at J, with 7 bases between the two ends. DNA for the CDR3: TGTGCCAGCAGCGATATCTTGAACACTGAAGCTTTCTTT. Its translation is CASSDILNTEAFF.

The chain couples TRBV7-9 to TRBJ2-3; TRBD1 agrees at 9 bases. Germline V gives CDR1 SEHNR, CDR2 FQNEAQ (reference sequence). The CDR3 has 15 residues. J was trimmed by 5 bases and V by 5 bases; bases with no gene match: 8. The CDR3 DNA reads TGTGCCAGCAGCGCCTGGGACAGGGTCGGAGATACGCAGTATTTT. It yields the protein CASSAWDRVGDTQYF.

The CDR3 region has the DNA TGTGCCAGCAGTAGGGACAGGGATAATGAGCAGTACTTC. Protein product: CASSRDRDNEQYF. The chain employs TRBV6-1 and TRBJ2-7, with 9 nucleotides matching TRBD1. This CDR3 is built from 13 residues. Looked up from germline, CDR1 is MNHNS and CDR2 is SASEGT. Germline trimming cut 5 bases from V and 7 bases from J; bases unmatched to any gene: 6.